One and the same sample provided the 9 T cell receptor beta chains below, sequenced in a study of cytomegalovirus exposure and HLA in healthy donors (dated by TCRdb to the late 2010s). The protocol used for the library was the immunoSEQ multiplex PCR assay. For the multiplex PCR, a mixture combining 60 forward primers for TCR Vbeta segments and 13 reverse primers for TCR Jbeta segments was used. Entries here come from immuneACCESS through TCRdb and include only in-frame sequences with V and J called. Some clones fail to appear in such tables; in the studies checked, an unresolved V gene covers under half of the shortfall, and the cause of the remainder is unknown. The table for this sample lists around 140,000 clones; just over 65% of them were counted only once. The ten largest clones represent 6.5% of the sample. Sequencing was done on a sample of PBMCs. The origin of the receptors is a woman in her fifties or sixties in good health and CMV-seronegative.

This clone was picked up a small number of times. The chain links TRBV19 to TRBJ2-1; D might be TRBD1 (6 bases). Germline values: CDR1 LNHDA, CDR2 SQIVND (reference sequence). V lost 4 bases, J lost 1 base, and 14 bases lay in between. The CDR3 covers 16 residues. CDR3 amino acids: CASSRGHLTSYNEQFF. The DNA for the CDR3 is TGTGCCAGTAGTAGGGGACATTTGACGTCCTACAATGAGCAGTTCTTC.

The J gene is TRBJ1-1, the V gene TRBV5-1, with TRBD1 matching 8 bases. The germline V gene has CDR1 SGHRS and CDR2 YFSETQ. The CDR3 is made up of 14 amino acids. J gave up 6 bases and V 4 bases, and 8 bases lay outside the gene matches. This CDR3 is CASSPGTGVSEAFF. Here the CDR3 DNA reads TGCGCCAGCAGCCCCGGGACAGGTGTATCTGAAGCTTTCTTT. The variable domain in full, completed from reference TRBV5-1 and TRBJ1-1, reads KAGVTQTPRYLIKTRGQQVTLSCSPISGHRSVSWYQQTPGQGLQFLFEYFSETQRNKGNFPGRFSGRQFSNSRSEMNVSTLELGDSALYLCASSPGTGVSEAFFGQGTRLTVV.

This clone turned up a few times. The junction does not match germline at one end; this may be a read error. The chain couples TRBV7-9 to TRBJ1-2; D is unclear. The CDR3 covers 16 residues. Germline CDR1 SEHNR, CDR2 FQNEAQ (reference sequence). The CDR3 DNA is TGTTCCAGCAGCTTAGCGGGAAGAGGGTTCGGGTATGGCTACACCTTC. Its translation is CSSSLAGRGFGYGYTF.

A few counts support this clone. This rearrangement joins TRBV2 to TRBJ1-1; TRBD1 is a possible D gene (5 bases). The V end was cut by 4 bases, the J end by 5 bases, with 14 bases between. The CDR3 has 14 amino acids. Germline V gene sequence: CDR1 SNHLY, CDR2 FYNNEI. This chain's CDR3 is CASSAWGQRTEAFF. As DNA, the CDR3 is TGTGCCAGCAGTGCGTGGGGCCAGAGAACTGAAGCTTTCTTT.

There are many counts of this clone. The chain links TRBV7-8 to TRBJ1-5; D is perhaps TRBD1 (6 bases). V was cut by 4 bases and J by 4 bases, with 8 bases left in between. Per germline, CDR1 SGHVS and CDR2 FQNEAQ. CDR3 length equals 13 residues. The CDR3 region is CASSSTGNQPQHF. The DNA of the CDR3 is TGTGCCAGCAGCTCCACAGGGAATCAGCCCCAGCATTTT.

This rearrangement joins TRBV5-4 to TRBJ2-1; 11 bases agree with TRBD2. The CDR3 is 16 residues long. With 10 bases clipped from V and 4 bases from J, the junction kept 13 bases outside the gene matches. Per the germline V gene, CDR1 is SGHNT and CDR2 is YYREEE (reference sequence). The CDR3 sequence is CAVSGRAGVGYNEQFF. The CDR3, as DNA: TGTGCCGTTAGCGGGAGGGCCGGAGTTGGATACAATGAGCAGTTCTTC.

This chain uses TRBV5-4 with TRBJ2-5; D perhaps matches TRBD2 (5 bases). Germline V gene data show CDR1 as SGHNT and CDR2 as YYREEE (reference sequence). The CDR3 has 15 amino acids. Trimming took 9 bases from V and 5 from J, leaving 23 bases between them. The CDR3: CATNGPAAARETQYF. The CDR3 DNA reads TGTGCCACCAATGGTCCAGCGGCAGCCAGGGAGACCCAGTACTTC.

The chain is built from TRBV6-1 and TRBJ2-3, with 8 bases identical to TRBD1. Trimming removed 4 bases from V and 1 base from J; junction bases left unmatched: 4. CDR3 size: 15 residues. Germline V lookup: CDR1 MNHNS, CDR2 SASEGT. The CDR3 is CASSGQGYGTDTQYF. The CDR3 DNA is TGTGCCAGCAGTGGACAGGGGTATGGCACAGATACGCAGTATTTT.

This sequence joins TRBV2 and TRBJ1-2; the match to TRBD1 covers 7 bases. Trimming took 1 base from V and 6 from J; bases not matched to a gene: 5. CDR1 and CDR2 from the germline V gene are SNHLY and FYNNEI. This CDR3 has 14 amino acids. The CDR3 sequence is CASSEGERGHGYTF. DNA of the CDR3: TGTGCCAGCAGTGAAGGGGAAAGGGGGCATGGCTACACCTTC. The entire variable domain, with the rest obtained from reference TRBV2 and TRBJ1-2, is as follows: EPEVTQTPSHQVTQMGQEVILRCVPISNHLYFYWYRQILGQKVEFLVSFYNNEISEKSEIFDDQFSVERPDGSNFTLKIRSTKLEDSAMYFCASSEGERGHGYTFGSGTRLTVV.